A single sample is the source of the 12 T cell receptor beta chains below, sequenced in a study of blood T cells in healthy people across ages. Sample-barcoded 5' priming and a J-beta primer mix drove a second PCR of roughly 7 to 11 cycles. TCRdb reprocessed the 5' RACE reads with MiXCR, giving one entry per CDR3 protein. This sample has under 1 million distinct CDR3 sequences, with around two fifths found just once. Sequenced input: blood. Every receptor here comes from a man between 60 and 70 years old in good health.

This chain links TRBV20-1 with TRBJ2-7; 14 bases agree with TRBD2. Trimming removed 5 bases from V and 10 bases from J; junction bases left unmatched: 10. The CDR3 extends over 14 amino acids. Germline values: CDR1 DFQATT, CDR2 SNEGSKA (reference sequence). CDR3 nucleotides: TGCAGTGCTCCCAAGTCGACTAGCGGGAGGGGACAGTACTTC. Its protein is CSAPKSTSGRGQYF.

The table lists this clonotype with a few counts. This chain uses TRBV12-3 or TRBV12-4 with TRBJ1-1; TRBD1 matches at 7 bases. V gave up 5 bases and J gave up 8 bases; unmatched junction bases: 5. The CDR3 sequence is 12 residues long. In nucleotides, the CDR3 is TGTGCCAGCAGTCTAGGGACAGCCGAAGCTTTCTTT. This translates into CASSLGTAEAFF.

For this clonotype: This may be a read error: a much more frequent sequence differs by one nucleotide. The chain is built from TRBV5-1 and TRBJ2-4, with 7 positions matching TRBD1. The V segment lost 4 bases and the J segment 13 bases; nucleotides outside the gene matches: 14. Looked up from germline, CDR1 is SGHRS and CDR2 is YFSETQ. CDR3 length: 14 residues. The CDR3 sequence is CASSVGDRVREQYF. CDR3 DNA: TGCGCCAGCAGCGTGGGTGACAGGGTAAGAGAGCAGTACTTC. The full variable domain, rest sourced from reference TRBV5-1 and TRBJ2-4, is KAGVTQTPRYLIKTRGQQVTLSCSPISGHRSVSWYQQTPGQGLQFLFEYFSETQRNKGNFPGRFSGRQFSNSRSEMNVSTLELGDSALYLCASSVGDRVREQYFGAGTRLSVL.

The V gene is TRBV7-9, the J gene TRBJ2-5, with a weak D call TRBD1 (6 bases). Per the germline V gene, CDR1 is SEHNR and CDR2 is FQNEAQ (reference sequence). V was pared by 1 base and J by 2 bases, with 11 bases between. This CDR3 is 15 amino acids long. In DNA, the CDR3 is TGTGCCAGCAGCTTAGGACAGGTCATGCAAGAGACCCAGTACTTC. The encoded protein is CASSLGQVMQETQYF. Using reference TRBV7-9 and TRBJ2-5 for the parts outside the CDR3, the full variable domain is DTGVSQNPRHKITKRGQNVTFRCDPISEHNRLYWYRQTLGQGPEFLTYFQNEAQLEKSRLLSDRFSAERPKGSFSTLEIQRTEQGDSAMYLCASSLGQVMQETQYFGPGTRLLVL.

The V gene is TRBV29-1, the J gene TRBJ1-2; no clear D. With 0 bases removed from V and 5 bases from J, the gap between germline ends came to 13 bases. The germline gives CDR1 SQVTM, CDR2 ANQGSEA. This CDR3 contains 14 residues. Here the CDR3 DNA reads TGCAGCGTTGAAGATCGTGCAGGCAGTTATGGCTACACCTTC. Translation gives CSVEDRAGSYGYTF.

The chain combines TRBV5-1 with TRBJ2-5, with D tentatively TRBD1 or TRBD2 (6 bases each). The CDR3 contains 15 residues. Trimming left V 3 bases short and J 1 base short, with 13 bases between. Germline assignment: CDR1 SGHRS and CDR2 YFSETQ. This CDR3 reads CASSWTEGGQETQYF. DNA for the CDR3: TGCGCCAGCAGCTGGACTGAGGGGGGCCAAGAGACCCAGTACTTC.

This chain uses TRBV29-1 with TRBJ2-5, with 10 bases fitting TRBD1. TRBJ2-7 matches the DNA end more closely, so the J call is doubtful. The V gene's germline CDR1 is SQVTM and CDR2 ANQGSEA. This CDR3 is built from 13 residues. CDR3 DNA: TGCAGCTTTTCGGGACAGGGGTTTTACGAGCAGTACTTC. Protein product: CSFSGQGFYEQYF.

This clonotype was observed a handful of times. The chain has TRBV4-3 and TRBJ1-2; TRBD1 aligns across 7 bases. CDR1 and CDR2 from the germline V gene are LGHNA and YSLEER. The ends lost 1 base at V and 4 bases at J; junction bases unmatched: 9. CDR3 length: 16 amino acids. The CDR3 region is CASSQVRDRFFYGYTF. CDR3 DNA sequence: TGCGCCAGCAGCCAAGTCCGGGACAGATTTTTCTATGGCTACACCTTC.

This clonotype was recorded many times. The chain has TRBV13 and TRBJ2-5; D tentatively reads TRBD1 or TRBD2 (5 bases each). CDR3 length equals 14 residues. Trimming removed 4 bases from V and 1 base from J, with 10 bases in between. CDR1 and CDR2 (germline): PRHDT, FYEKMQ (reference sequence). CDR3 DNA: TGTGCCAGCAGCTCCCGAGGGGCCCAAGAGACCCAGTACTTC. As protein: CASSSRGAQETQYF.

This clonotype was observed a single time. The chain employs TRBV20-1 and TRBJ2-1; 7 bases are shared with TRBD2. Germline V gives CDR1 DFQATT, CDR2 SNEGSKA (reference sequence). The CDR3 runs 18 residues. J was trimmed by 0 bases and V by 1 base; bases with no gene match: 12. CDR3 region: CSARGWTGGGLSYNEQFF. The CDR3 DNA reads as TGCAGTGCTAGAGGGTGGACTGGCGGGGGACTCTCCTACAATGAGCAGTTCTTC.

This clonotype was counted a few times. This chain connects TRBV10-2 to TRBJ2-7, with a tentative D call TRBD1 (5 bases). The germline gives CDR1 WSHSY, CDR2 SAAADI. Trimming took off 4 bases at V and 5 bases at J, with 9 bases between the two ends. This CDR3 region has 12 residues. CDR3 residues: CASSVAGNEQYF. The CDR3 nucleotides read TGCGCCAGCAGTGTGGCAGGGAACGAGCAGTACTTC.

This clonotype has more than one count but fewer than ten. This CDR3 reads CASSQDNRGPSYNEQFF. The CDR3 bases are TGCGCCAGCAGCCAAGATAATAGGGGGCCCTCCTACAATGAGCAGTTCTTC. This chain uses TRBV4-3 with TRBJ2-1; 7 positions match TRBD1. The CDR3 consists of 17 residues. Per the germline V gene, CDR1 is LGHNA and CDR2 is YSLEER. The V segment lost 0 bases and the J segment 0 bases; nucleotides outside the gene matches: 5.